The sequence of this T cell receptor (beta chain) was determined in a study of blood T cells in healthy people across ages. General study findings and limits: Among long-lived donors, naive CD4+ cells were more numerous and diversity higher than in aged donors.

Trimming left V 4 bases short and J 7 bases short, with 18 bases between. The CDR3 runs to 15 residues. The germline V gene has CDR1 SGHTA and CDR2 FQGNSA. Primers used in a second PCR of roughly 6 to 12 cycles were a sample-barcoded 5' primer and a J-beta primer mix. TCRdb re-called the 5' RACE reads with MiXCR, one entry per CDR3 protein. The table shows approximately 800,000 distinct CDR3 sequences, with nearly 60% occurring only once. In regard to this clonotype: Its antigen is currently unknown.

The rearrangement joins TRBV7-2 to TRBJ2-3; D is possibly TRBD2 (7 bases). The sample taken for sequencing was blood. The sequence came from a man aged 30 to 45 in good health. CDR3 bases: TGTGCCAGCAGCTCCATAGGGGGGGGTACGCATACGCAGTATTTT. Protein sequence: CASSSIGGGTHTQYF.